Below are 9 T cell receptor beta chains sequenced from a single sample in a study of Ad26.COV2.S vaccination and SARS-CoV-2 variants (dated by TCRdb to the early 2020s). Receptor libraries were prepared by the immunoSEQ multiplex PCR assay. TCRdb provides this immuneACCESS table in a form limited to in-frame rearrangements. Some clones are lacking; in checked studies, under half of them reflect an unresolved V gene, and why the rest are absent is not known. Present in this sample are 300,000 to 350,000 clones, around four fifths of which were seen just once. Of the sample, 2% to 2.5% falls within the top ten clones. The treatment or condition label, read with the paper, signifies: around 19 received Ad26.COV2.S at low or high dose, single or two shots; roughly 5 received placebo; per-sample allocation not given. For vaccine and placebo recipients, the sequenced repertoires came from samples collected on day 63 after the first injection.

Material: peripheral blood, obtained in a trial of Ad26.COV2.S vaccine versus placebo. The receptor set was obtained from a person aged 18-65 years who received the Ad26.COV2.S COVID-19 vaccine or a placebo.

The J gene is TRBJ2-7, the V gene TRBV24-1; no clear D gene. The CDR3 consists of 15 residues. The ends were cut back, 5 bases at V and 3 bases at J, with 16 bases in the middle. Germline CDR1 KGHDR, CDR2 SFDVKD. The CDR3 sequence is CATSARTISFYEQYF. The CDR3 bases are TGTGCCACCAGTGCCAGGACCATAAGTTTCTACGAGCAGTACTTC.

This chain uses TRBV28 with TRBJ2-2; 7 nucleotides match TRBD2. J gave up 8 bases and V 4 bases, and 13 bases lay outside the gene matches. The germline V gene has CDR1 MDHEN and CDR2 SYDVKM. The CDR3 covers 16 residues. The CDR3 is CASSSGRGRVSGELFF. In DNA form, the CDR3 reads TGTGCCAGCAGTTCAGGGCGGGGGAGAGTTAGTGGGGAGCTGTTTTTT.

This chain uses TRBV6-6 with TRBJ2-3; D uncertain. CDR3 length equals 15 residues. The germline V gene has CDR1 MNHNY and CDR2 SVGAGI (reference sequence). Trimming pared 2 bases from V and 2 bases from J, leaving 11 bases between. For the CDR3, the DNA is TGTGCCAGCAGTTACGGGGTACCCTACACAGATACGCAGTATTTT. Its translation: CASSYGVPYTDTQYF.

The chain joins TRBV28 to TRBJ1-4, with TRBD1 matching over 8 bases. The CDR3 runs 18 residues. CDR1 MDHEN and CDR2 SYDVKM come from the germline V gene. V was clipped by 3 bases and J by 0 bases; unmatched bases: 9. CDR3 nucleotides: TGTGCCAGCAGTTTCTGGGCAGGGGGCCCTGCAACTAATGAAAAACTGTTTTTT. Its translation: CASSFWAGGPATNEKLFF. The full variable domain, its missing parts supplied by reference TRBV28 and TRBJ1-4, is DVKVTQSSRYLVKRTGEKVFLECVQDMDHENMFWYRQDPGLGLRLIYFSYDVKMKEKGDIPEGYSVSREKKERFSLILESASTNQTSMYLCASSFWAGGPATNEKLFFGSGTQLSVL.

The V gene is TRBV28, the J gene TRBJ2-5; 7 nucleotides line up with TRBD2. V shed 5 bases and J 5 bases; nucleotides not matched to a gene: 8. This CDR3 has 14 residues. In germline, CDR1 is MDHEN, CDR2 SYDVKM. CDR3 nucleotides: TGTGCCAGCAGTGAAGGGTCAGCGGGGGAGACCCAGTACTTC. Translation: CASSEGSAGETQYF.

This clone has a single count. The V call is TRBV27, the J call TRBJ2-3; D remains unclear. V dropped 1 base and J dropped 2 bases, with 7 bases sitting between them. The CDR3 sequence is 14 residues long. CDR1 and CDR2 (germline): MNHEY, SMNVEV (reference sequence). CDR3 in DNA: TGTGCCAGCAGTTTATGGGGTAACACAGATACGCAGTATTTT. This encodes CASSLWGNTDTQYF.

The chain uses TRBV14 and TRBJ2-2; 8 nucleotides agree with TRBD1. The germline V gene encodes CDR1 SGHDN and CDR2 FVKESK. Trimming at V came to 8 bases and at J to 0 bases, leaving 5 bases not matched to a gene. The CDR3 is 15 amino acids. The CDR3 here is CASRTGLPNTGELFF. The CDR3, as DNA: TGTGCCAGCCGGACAGGGTTGCCGAACACCGGGGAGCTGTTTTTT.

The chain recombines TRBV18 with TRBJ1-5; D may be TRBD1 (5 bases). The CDR3 spans 15 residues. CDR1 is KGHSH, CDR2 LQKENI, per germline. Between the trimmed V and J ends, which lost 3 bases and 1 base, there was a span of 10 bases. The CDR3 spells CASSPTRVSNQPQHF. In nucleotides, the CDR3 is TGTGCCAGCTCACCTACCAGGGTAAGCAATCAGCCCCAGCATTTT.

The rearrangement uses TRBV9 and TRBJ2-5; D not certain. Germline CDR1 is SGDLS and CDR2 is YYNGEE. CDR3 size: 14 residues. Trimming pared 0 bases from V and 5 bases from J, leaving 11 bases between. The CDR3 region has the DNA TGTGCCAGCAGCGTAGGGGCAGTGAGTGAGACCCAGTACTTC. This codes for CASSVGAVSETQYF.